The clone carrying this T cell receptor beta chain was counted at least ten times. What it binds is unknown. The entry originates in a study of cytomegalovirus exposure and HLA in healthy donors. Whole-study results and caveats: It is likely that the observed cluster of highly shared sequence variants was a sequencing artifact.

The PCR was carried out with 60 Vbeta primers and 13 Jbeta primers. Sequencing used immunoSEQ multiplex PCR; TCRdb keeps in-frame clones, though not all of them. This repertoire shows 150,000 to 200,000 clones, about four fifths found once; its top ten account for roughly 7.4%. V was pared by 6 bases and J by 4 bases, with 12 bases of the junction left unmatched. There are 19 residues in the CDR3. Germline loops: CDR1 MNHEY, CDR2 SMNVEV (reference sequence). The chain couples TRBV27 to TRBJ2-1, with 16 bases lining up with TRBD2. The sample taken for sequencing was PBMCs. The receptor was isolated from a male donor in good health and CMV-seropositive. The DNA of the CDR3 is TGTGCCAGCAGCCCCGGGACTAGCGGGGGGGCAGGTTTATACAATGAGCAGTTCTTC. Translating it yields CASSPGTSGGAGLYNEQFF.